This T cell receptor (beta chain) was retrieved from a study of neurological immune-mediated disorders. This clonotype occurred many times. TCRdb itself ran the 5' RACE reads through MiXCR, one entry per CDR3 protein. The sample comprises tens of thousands of distinct CDR3 sequences, about 22% of which are singletons, and approximately 4.2% rests with the top ten. Described time point: technical triplicate 3. Germline-derived CDR1 and CDR2 are SGDLS and YYNGEE. V lost 5 bases to trimming and J lost 2 bases, with 14 bases between them. The CDR3 is 14 residues long. This TCR came from a man aged 60 to 69 with HTLV-1-associated myelopathy (HAM/TSP). The chain recombines TRBV9 with TRBJ2-7; no firm D call. The sample taken for sequencing was PBMCs. CDR3 in amino acids: CASSPQHLAYEQYF. CDR3 DNA sequence: TGTGCCAGCAGTCCCCAGCACCTAGCCTACGAGCAGTACTTC. The full variable domain, completed using reference TRBV9 and TRBJ2-7, is DSGVTQTPKHLITATGQRVTLRCSPRSGDLSVYWYQQSLDQGLQFLIQYYNGEERAKGNILERFSAQQFPDLHSELNLSSLELGDSALYFCASSPQHLAYEQYFGPGTRLTVT.